The source of this T cell receptor beta chain is a study of regulatory T cells in long-lasting Graves disease. V dropped 5 bases and J dropped 0; count of bases not matched to a gene: 8. CDR3 length equals 18 residues. Germline-derived CDR1 and CDR2 are SGHTA and FQGNSA. CDR3-region Arm-PCR and iRepertoire HTBI primers produced the TCR beta libraries. TCRdb re-called the multiplex PCR reads with MiXCR, one entry per CDR3 protein. The sample has 200,000 to 300,000 distinct CDR3 sequences, 20% seen once; the top ten hold approximately 13%. Time point of the sample: newly diagnosed GD, antithyroid drugs for less than 3 months. From RNA extracted from PBMCs, the TCR library was made.

The clonotype comes from a female donor with Graves disease. The chain is built from TRBV7-2 and TRBJ2-5, with 14 bases aligning to TRBD2. Here the sequenced sample was peripheral blood mononuclear cells (PBMCs), taken at new diagnosis, from a patient treated with antithyroid drugs. CDR3 DNA sequence: TGTGCCAGCAGCGCATGGACTAGCGGGGGGCCTTACCAAGAGACCCAGTACTTC. Amino acid sequence: CASSAWTSGGPYQETQYF.